Shown below are 25 T cell receptor beta chains from a single sample sequenced in a study of CD8 T cells in Susac syndrome. When the RNA was reverse transcribed, random hexamers were used with an input of about 0.5 to 1 ug. TCRdb reanalysed the immunoSEQ multiplex PCR reads using MiXCR and keeps one entry per CDR3 protein. The table lists about 71,000 distinct CDR3 sequences, about 92% of them singletons. Sequencing was performed on CD4+ T cells from PBMCs. Source of these receptors: a human donor with Susac syndrome.

V and J are TRBV28 and TRBJ1-1; D is uncertain. V lost 8 bases and J lost 2, with 9 bases in between. The CDR3 has 12 residues. In germline, CDR1 is MDHEN, CDR2 SYDVKM. CDR3 in amino acids: CASRDSNTEAFF. CDR3 nucleotides: TGTGCCAGCCGGGATTCTAACACTGAAGCTTTCTTT.

V is TRBV7-8 and J is TRBJ1-5; no clear D gene. Germline assignment: CDR1 SGHVS and CDR2 FQNEAQ. Trimming shortened V by 5 bases and J by 6 bases, and 14 bases separated the two germline ends. This CDR3 region has 14 residues. The CDR3 DNA is TGTGCCAGCAGCCCCGTTTCCCCGGGTCAGCCCCAGCATTTT. This gives the protein CASSPVSPGQPQHF.

The J gene is TRBJ2-7, the V gene TRBV12-3 or TRBV12-4, with D unresolved. Trimming cost V 5 bases and J 7 bases, with 18 bases left between them. The CDR3 runs 14 residues. CDR3 DNA: TGTGCCAGCAGTCTCCGATACGAACGTGAAGAGCAGTACTTC. Translating gives CASSLRYEREEQYF.

This chain connects TRBV9 to TRBJ2-7; D might be TRBD1 (6 bases). Germline CDR1 reads SGDLS; CDR2 reads YYNGEE. CDR3 length equals 13 residues. The V end was cut by 1 base, the J end by 6 bases, with 11 bases between. The CDR3 sequence: CASSVTGLGEQYF. The CDR3 DNA reads TGTGCCAGCAGCGTAACAGGGCTTGGCGAGCAGTACTTC. Full variable domain (remainder filled in from reference TRBV9 and TRBJ2-7): DSGVTQTPKHLITATGQRVTLRCSPRSGDLSVYWYQQSLDQGLQFLIQYYNGEERAKGNILERFSAQQFPDLHSELNLSSLELGDSALYFCASSVTGLGEQYFGPGTRLTVT.

The J gene is TRBJ2-1, the V gene TRBV24-1, with 8 bases lining up with TRBD2. The V gene end was trimmed by 8 bases and the J gene end by 2 bases; junction bases not matched to a gene: 4. Germline V gene sequence: CDR1 KGHDR, CDR2 SFDVKD. The CDR3 runs 14 residues. CDR3 DNA: TGTGCCACCACGGGGGGGGGCACCTACAATGAGCAGTTCTTC. Translation: CATTGGGTYNEQFF.

The genes are TRBV5-6 and TRBJ2-1; a possible D gene is TRBD2 (5 bases). The germline V and J ends were trimmed by 2 bases and 15 bases, with 30 bases remaining between them. Germline V gene data show CDR1 as SGHDT and CDR2 as YYEEEE. The CDR3 runs to 17 residues. CDR3: CASSLSNSGLIRKYRFF. CDR3 nucleotide sequence: TGTGCCAGCAGCTTATCCAATTCCGGACTCATTCGCAAATATAGGTTCTTC.

The J gene is TRBJ2-5, the V gene TRBV6-2 or TRBV6-3, with TRBD1 matching 9 bases. The CDR3 has 14 residues. V shed 9 bases, J shed 6 bases, and the junction held 11 bases outside the gene matches. Germline V gene lookup returns CDR1 MNHEY and CDR2 SVGEGT. The DNA of the CDR3 is TGTGCCAGTATGTTACAGGGGGCACCCCAGACCCAGTACTTC. As protein: CASMLQGAPQTQYF.

The CDR3 region is CASSTRQARDYEQYF. The CDR3 nucleotides are TGCGCCAGCAGCACAAGACAGGCTCGGGACTACGAGCAGTACTTC. The chain combines TRBV5-1 with TRBJ2-7; D possibly corresponds to TRBD1 (6 bases). Germline CDR1 and CDR2: SGHRS and YFSETQ. Trimming pared 4 bases from V and 3 bases from J, leaving 17 bases between. CDR3 length: 15 amino acids. Combining the CDR3 with reference TRBV5-1 and TRBJ2-7 gives the whole variable domain KAGVTQTPRYLIKTRGQQVTLSCSPISGHRSVSWYQQTPGQGLQFLFEYFSETQRNKGNFPGRFSGRQFSNSRSEMNVSTLELGDSALYLCASSTRQARDYEQYFGPGTRLTVT.

The rearrangement uses TRBV20-1 and TRBJ2-7; tentative D call: TRBD1 (6 bases). This CDR3 is 12 amino acids long. The V gene lost 7 bases and the J gene lost 3 bases, with 13 bases spanning the gap. Germline CDR1 is DFQATT and CDR2 is SNEGSKA (reference sequence). CDR3 region: CSVRTEYYEQYF. The CDR3 DNA reads TGCAGTGTTAGGACAGAATACTACGAGCAGTACTTC.

Written as DNA, the CDR3 is TGCGCCAGCAGCCGGGACAGCTTTAATGAAAAACTGTTTTTT. Amino acid sequence: CASSRDSFNEKLFF. The chain recombines TRBV5-1 with TRBJ1-4; 7 bases agree with TRBD1. CDR3 length equals 14 residues. V lost 4 bases to trimming and J lost 4 bases; unmatched junction nucleotides: 4. Germline V gene data show CDR1 as SGHRS and CDR2 as YFSETQ.

Comment on this clonotype: Compared with germline, one end of the junction differs, possibly owing to a read error. This chain joins TRBV30 and TRBJ1-1; 8 bases match TRBD1. This CDR3 comprises 11 residues. CDR1 is GTSNPN and CDR2 is SVGIG in the germline V gene (reference sequence). The CDR3 loop reads CAWSYRGSPIF. The CDR3 bases are TGTGCCTGGAGTTACAGGGGGTCCCCTATCTTT.

The chain carries TRBV25-1 and TRBJ2-7; D is perhaps TRBD2 (6 bases). The V gene lost 6 bases and the J gene lost 2 bases, with 17 bases spanning the gap. The germline gives CDR1 MGHDK, CDR2 SYGVNS. CDR3 size: 15 residues. The CDR3 is CASRPGGGRTYEQYF. CDR3 nucleotides: TGTGCCAGCAGACCCGGGGGTGGCAGGACCTACGAGCAGTACTTC.

The V gene is TRBV14, the J gene TRBJ1-5, with D possibly being TRBD1 (5 bases). The CDR3 has 16 residues. Germline CDR1 SGHDN, CDR2 FVKESK. Trimming pared 0 bases from V and 3 bases from J, leaving 12 bases between. The CDR3 DNA sequence: TGTGCCAGCAGCCAAGATCACAGGCGTTCCAATCAGCCCCAGCATTTT. Amino acid sequence: CASSQDHRRSNQPQHF.

The V call is TRBV18, the J call TRBJ2-1; D is uncertain. The germline V gene has CDR1 KGHSH and CDR2 LQKENI. The CDR3 runs 15 residues. With 3 bases removed from V and 9 bases from J, the gap between germline ends came to 18 bases. CDR3 sequence reads: CASSPSGLVASEQFF. The DNA of the CDR3 is TGTGCCAGCTCACCCTCCGGGTTGGTAGCAAGTGAGCAGTTCTTC.

This chain uses TRBV5-5 with TRBJ2-7, with 7 bases lining up with TRBD1. With 0 bases clipped from V and 3 bases from J, the junction kept 9 bases outside the gene matches. The CDR3 spans 16 residues. CDR1 is SGHKS, CDR2 YYEKEE, per germline (reference sequence). The DNA for the CDR3 is TGTGCCAGCAGCTTGGCCCCGACAGGGAATATCTACGAGCAGTACTTC. This encodes CASSLAPTGNIYEQYF.

The chain combines TRBV28 with TRBJ2-3, with 7 bases fitting TRBD2. Losses at the gene ends were 5 bases for V and 1 base for J; bases not matched to a gene: 3. This CDR3 contains 14 residues. Germline CDR1 and CDR2: MDHEN and SYDVKM. The CDR3 is CASSISGGTDTQYF. The CDR3 DNA is TGTGCCAGCAGTATCAGCGGGGGCACAGATACGCAGTATTTT.

The CDR3 sequence: CASRTQLSESTEAFF. The CDR3 nucleotides read TGCGCCAGCAGGACACAACTCTCGGAGAGCACTGAAGCTTTCTTT. The chain uses TRBV5-1 and TRBJ1-1; D gene uncertain. V lost 5 bases and J 4 bases, leaving 18 bases between the germline ends. CDR3 length equals 15 residues. Germline V gene lookup returns CDR1 SGHRS and CDR2 YFSETQ.

CDR3 nucleotides: TGTGCCAGCAGCCCCGGGACAGGGTTTAACGAGCAGTACTTC. Encoded protein: CASSPGTGFNEQYF. The V and J genes are TRBV7-2 and TRBJ2-7, with 9 bases aligning to TRBD1. There are 14 residues in the CDR3. Looked up from germline, CDR1 is SGHTA and CDR2 is FQGNSA. V lost 5 bases and J lost 5; bases outside the gene matches: 7.

This rearrangement joins TRBV5-1 to TRBJ2-7; perhaps TRBD2 as D (6 bases). Germline V gives CDR1 SGHRS, CDR2 YFSETQ. Trimming cost V 4 bases and J 7 bases, with 15 bases left between them. This CDR3 spans 13 amino acids. CDR3 sequence: CASSIESGGEQYF. CDR3 nucleotides: TGCGCCAGCAGCATCGAAAGTGGGGGGGAGCAGTACTTC.

The chain joins TRBV7-2 to TRBJ1-3; possibly TRBD1 for D (6 bases). V gave up 0 bases and J gave up 0 bases, with 15 bases separating them. The germline V gene has CDR1 SGHTA and CDR2 FQGNSA. The CDR3 has 18 residues. The CDR3 loop is CASSLASRGASSGNTIYF. CDR3 DNA: TGTGCCAGCAGCTTAGCCTCCCGGGGGGCTAGCTCTGGAAACACCATATATTTT.

J is TRBJ1-4 and V is TRBV28; the D is unclear. The CDR3 contains 15 residues. V was clipped by 3 bases and J by 3 bases, with 11 bases between them. The germline CDR1 and CDR2 sequences are MDHEN and SYDVKM. The CDR3: CASSFGRIPNEKLFF. The CDR3 DNA follows: TGTGCCAGCAGTTTCGGACGGATACCTAATGAAAAACTGTTTTTT.

The V call is TRBV11-2, the J call TRBJ1-2; 7 positions match TRBD1. Trimming at V came to 0 bases and at J to 6 bases, leaving 10 bases not matched to a gene. Germline V gene data show CDR1 as SGHAT and CDR2 as FQNNGV. The CDR3 contains 16 residues. The DNA for the CDR3 is TGTGCCAGCAGCTTAGACTTAAACAGGGGAATACATGGCTACACCTTC. Translated: CASSLDLNRGIHGYTF.

This clonotype came up once. The rearrangement joins TRBV19 to TRBJ2-1; TRBD1 aligns across 11 bases. The CDR3 runs 17 residues. Germline CDR1 and CDR2: LNHDA and SQIVND (reference sequence). The trim removed 3 bases at V and 3 bases at J, leaving 7 bases unmatched. CDR3 region: CASSIQPGQGVYNEQFF. The CDR3 DNA is TGTGCCAGTAGTATTCAGCCGGGACAGGGGGTCTACAATGAGCAGTTCTTC.

The rearrangement uses TRBV7-8 and TRBJ1-4; D is uncertain. Trimming pared 3 bases from V and 5 bases from J, leaving 10 bases between. The CDR3 covers 14 residues. The V gene's germline CDR1 is SGHVS and CDR2 FQNEAQ. CDR3 nucleotide sequence: TGTGCCAGCAGCTTGACCGGGTGGAATGAAAAACTGTTTTTT. It is translated as CASSLTGWNEKLFF.

The chain employs TRBV6-1 and TRBJ2-7, with 8 positions matching TRBD1. Germline-derived CDR1 and CDR2 are MNHNS and SASEGT. This CDR3 is 15 amino acids long. The V gene end was trimmed by 3 bases and the J gene end by 2 bases; junction bases not matched to a gene: 6. CDR3 protein: CASSDPGTGAYEQYF. CDR3 sequence (DNA): TGTGCCAGCAGTGACCCCGGGACAGGCGCCTACGAGCAGTACTTC.